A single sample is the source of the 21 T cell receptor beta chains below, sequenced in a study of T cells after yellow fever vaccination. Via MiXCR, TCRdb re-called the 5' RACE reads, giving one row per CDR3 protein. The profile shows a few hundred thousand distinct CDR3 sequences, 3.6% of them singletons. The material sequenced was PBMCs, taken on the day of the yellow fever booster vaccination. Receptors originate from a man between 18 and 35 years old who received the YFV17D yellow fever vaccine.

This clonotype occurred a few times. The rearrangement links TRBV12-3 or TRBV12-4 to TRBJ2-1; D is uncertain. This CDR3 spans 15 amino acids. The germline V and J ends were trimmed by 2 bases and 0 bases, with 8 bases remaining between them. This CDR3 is CASSLTASSYNEQFF. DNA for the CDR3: TGTGCCAGCAGTTTAACGGCTAGCTCCTACAATGAGCAGTTCTTC.

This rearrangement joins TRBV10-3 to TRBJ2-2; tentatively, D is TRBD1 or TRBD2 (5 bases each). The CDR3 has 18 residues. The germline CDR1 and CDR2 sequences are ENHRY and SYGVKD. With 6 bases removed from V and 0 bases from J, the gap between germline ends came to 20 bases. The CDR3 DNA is TGTGCCATCAGCTCGCCCGGGACGGCGAGCGCGAACACCGGGGAGCTGTTTTTT. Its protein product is CAISSPGTASANTGELFF.

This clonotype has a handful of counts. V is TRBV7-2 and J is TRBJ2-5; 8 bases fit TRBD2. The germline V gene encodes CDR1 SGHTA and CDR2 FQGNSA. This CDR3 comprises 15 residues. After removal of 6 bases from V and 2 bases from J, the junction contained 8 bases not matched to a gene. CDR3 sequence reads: CASRGAGGWQETQYF. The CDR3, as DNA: TGTGCCAGCAGGGGGGCGGGAGGTTGGCAAGAGACCCAGTACTTC.

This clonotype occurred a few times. The CDR3: CSAQGDQNNEQFF. Written as DNA, the CDR3 is TGCAGTGCTCAGGGGGACCAAAACAATGAGCAGTTCTTC. The chain employs TRBV20-1 and TRBJ2-1, with 7 bases that match TRBD1. The CDR3 extends over 13 amino acids. Germline V lookup: CDR1 DFQATT, CDR2 SNEGSKA (reference sequence). V gave up 5 bases and J gave up 5 bases; unmatched junction bases: 6.

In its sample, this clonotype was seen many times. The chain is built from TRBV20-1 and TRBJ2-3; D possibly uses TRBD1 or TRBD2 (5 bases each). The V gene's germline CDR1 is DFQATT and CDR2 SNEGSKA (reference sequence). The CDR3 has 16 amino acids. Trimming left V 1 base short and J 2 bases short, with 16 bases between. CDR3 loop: CSARALPGRDTDTQYF. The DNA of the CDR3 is TGCAGTGCTAGAGCTCTCCCGGGACGGGACACAGATACGCAGTATTTT.

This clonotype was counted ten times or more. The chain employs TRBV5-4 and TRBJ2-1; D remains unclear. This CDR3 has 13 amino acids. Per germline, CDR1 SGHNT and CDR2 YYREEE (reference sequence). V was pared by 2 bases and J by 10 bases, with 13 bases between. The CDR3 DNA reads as TGTGCCAGCAGCTTTTTCTCTCCCGACGAGCAGTTCTTC. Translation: CASSFFSPDEQFF. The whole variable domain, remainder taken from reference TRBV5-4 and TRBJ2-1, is ETGVTQSPTHLIKTRGQQVTLRCSSQSGHNTVSWYQQALGQGPQFIFQYYREEENGRGNFPPRFSGLQFPNYSSELNVNALELDDSALYLCASSFFSPDEQFFGPGTRLTVL.

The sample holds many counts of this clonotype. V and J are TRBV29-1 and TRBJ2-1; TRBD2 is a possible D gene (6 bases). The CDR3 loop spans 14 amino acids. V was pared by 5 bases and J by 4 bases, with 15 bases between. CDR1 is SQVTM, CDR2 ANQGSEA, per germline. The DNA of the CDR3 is TGCAGCGTTCCGGAGGAGGGGTTGTACAATGAGCAGTTCTTC. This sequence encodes CSVPEEGLYNEQFF.

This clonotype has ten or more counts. The CDR3 DNA reads TGCGCCAGCAGCCCCGGGGATCGCACAGATACGCAGTATTTT. It codes for CASSPGDRTDTQYF. The chain uses TRBV5-1 and TRBJ2-3, with D perhaps matching TRBD2 (5 bases). CDR3 length: 14 residues. Looked up from germline, CDR1 is SGHRS and CDR2 is YFSETQ. V lost 4 bases and J 1 base, leaving 10 bases between the germline ends.

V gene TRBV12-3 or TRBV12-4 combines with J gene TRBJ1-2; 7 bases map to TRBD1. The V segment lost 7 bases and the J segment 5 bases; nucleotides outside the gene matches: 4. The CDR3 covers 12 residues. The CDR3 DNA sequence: TGTGCCAGCAATGACAGGGCTTATGGCTACACCTTC. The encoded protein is CASNDRAYGYTF.

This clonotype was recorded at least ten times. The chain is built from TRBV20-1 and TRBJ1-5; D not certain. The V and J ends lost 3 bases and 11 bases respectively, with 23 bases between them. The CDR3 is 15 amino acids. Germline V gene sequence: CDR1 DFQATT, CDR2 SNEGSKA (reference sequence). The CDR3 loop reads CSASPGEGPYHSQHF. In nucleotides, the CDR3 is TGCAGTGCTAGCCCCGGTGAGGGCCCCTATCATTCCCAGCATTTT.

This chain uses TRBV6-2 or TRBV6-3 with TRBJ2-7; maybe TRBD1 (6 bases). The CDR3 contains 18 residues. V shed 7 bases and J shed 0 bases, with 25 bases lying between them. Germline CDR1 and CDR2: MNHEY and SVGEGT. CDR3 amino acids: CASNQPTKQGTSSYEQYV. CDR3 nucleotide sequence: TGTGCCAGCAACCAACCGACCAAACAGGGCACGAGCTCCTACGAGCAGTACGTC.

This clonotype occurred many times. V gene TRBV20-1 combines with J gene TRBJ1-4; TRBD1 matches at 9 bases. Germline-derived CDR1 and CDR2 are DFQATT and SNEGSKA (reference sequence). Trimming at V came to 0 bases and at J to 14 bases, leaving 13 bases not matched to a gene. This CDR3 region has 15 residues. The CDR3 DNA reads TGCAGTGCTAGAGATTCGGGACAGGGCCGACGAGTCCTGTTTTTT. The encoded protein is CSARDSGQGRRVLFF.

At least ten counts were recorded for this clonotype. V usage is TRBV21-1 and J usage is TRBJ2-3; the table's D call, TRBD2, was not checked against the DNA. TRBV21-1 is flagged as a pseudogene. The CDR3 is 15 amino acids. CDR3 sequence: CAPRAQRGASDTQYF. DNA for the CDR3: TGTGCCCCCCGTGCCCAGCGGGGGGCTTCAGATACGCAGTATTTT.

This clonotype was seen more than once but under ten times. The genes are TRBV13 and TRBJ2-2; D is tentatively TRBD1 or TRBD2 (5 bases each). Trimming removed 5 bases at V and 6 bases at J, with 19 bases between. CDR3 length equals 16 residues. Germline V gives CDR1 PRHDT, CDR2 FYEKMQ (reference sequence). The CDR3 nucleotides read TGTGCCAGCAGCGGCCGACAGATCCAGGGACCCGGGGAGCTGTTTTTT. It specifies CASSGRQIQGPGELFF.

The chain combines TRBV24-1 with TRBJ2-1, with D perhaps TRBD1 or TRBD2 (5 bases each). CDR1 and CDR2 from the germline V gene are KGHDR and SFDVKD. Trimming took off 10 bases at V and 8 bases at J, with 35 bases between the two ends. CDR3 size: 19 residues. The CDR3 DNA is TGTGCCACTAGAGAACCCGGGACGGGACGAGGGTGGTGTATATATGAGCAGTTCTTC. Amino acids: CATREPGTGRGWCIYEQFF.

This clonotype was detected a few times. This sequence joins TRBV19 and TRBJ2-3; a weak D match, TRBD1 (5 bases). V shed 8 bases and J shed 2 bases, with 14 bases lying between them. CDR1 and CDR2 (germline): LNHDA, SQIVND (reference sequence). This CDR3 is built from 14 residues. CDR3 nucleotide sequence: TGTGCCAGTGGCAGGGAAGTTGCCACAGATACGCAGTATTTT. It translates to CASGREVATDTQYF.

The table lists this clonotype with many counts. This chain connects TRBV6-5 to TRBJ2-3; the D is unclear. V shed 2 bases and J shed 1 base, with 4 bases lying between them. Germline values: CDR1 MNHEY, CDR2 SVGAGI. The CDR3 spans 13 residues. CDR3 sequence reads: CASSYPGTDTQYF. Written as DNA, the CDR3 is TGTGCCAGCAGTTACCCCGGCACAGATACGCAGTATTTT.

CDR3 sequence (DNA): TGTGCCACCAGTGAAGGGTTCAGCTATGGCTACACCTTC. This translates into CATSEGFSYGYTF. V gene TRBV24-1 combines with J gene TRBJ1-2; no clear D gene. Trimming removed 4 bases from V and 4 bases from J, with 9 bases in between. The CDR3 has 13 residues. Germline V lookup: CDR1 KGHDR, CDR2 SFDVKD.

DNA for the CDR3: TGTGCCAGCAGTTACGGCCGATCGAATGGGATCACCTTC. Translating gives CASSYGRSNGITF. This chain joins TRBV6-5 and TRBJ1-2, with unresolved D. The CDR3 contains 13 residues. The germline V gene encodes CDR1 MNHEY and CDR2 SVGAGI. Deletions cut 2 bases from V and 13 bases from J, with 17 bases between.

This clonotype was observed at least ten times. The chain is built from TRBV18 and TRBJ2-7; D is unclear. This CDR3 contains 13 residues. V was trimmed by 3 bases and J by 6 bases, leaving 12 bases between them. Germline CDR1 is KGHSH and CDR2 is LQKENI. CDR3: CASSPRGLVEQYF. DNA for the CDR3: TGTGCCAGCTCACCCCGAGGCCTCGTCGAGCAGTACTTC. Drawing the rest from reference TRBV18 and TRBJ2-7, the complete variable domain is NAGVMQNPRHLVRRRGQEARLRCSPMKGHSHVYWYRQLPEEGLKFMVYLQKENIIDESGMPKERFSAEFPKEGPSILRIQQVVRGDSAAYFCASSPRGLVEQYFGPGTRLTVT.

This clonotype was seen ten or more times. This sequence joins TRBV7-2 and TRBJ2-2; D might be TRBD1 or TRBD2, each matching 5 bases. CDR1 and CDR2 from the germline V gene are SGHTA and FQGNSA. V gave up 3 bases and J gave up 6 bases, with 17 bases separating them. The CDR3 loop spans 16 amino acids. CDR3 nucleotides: TGTGCCAGCAGCTTCGGGGCCCTAGAAGGGGCCGGGGAGCTGTTTTTT. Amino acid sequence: CASSFGALEGAGELFF.